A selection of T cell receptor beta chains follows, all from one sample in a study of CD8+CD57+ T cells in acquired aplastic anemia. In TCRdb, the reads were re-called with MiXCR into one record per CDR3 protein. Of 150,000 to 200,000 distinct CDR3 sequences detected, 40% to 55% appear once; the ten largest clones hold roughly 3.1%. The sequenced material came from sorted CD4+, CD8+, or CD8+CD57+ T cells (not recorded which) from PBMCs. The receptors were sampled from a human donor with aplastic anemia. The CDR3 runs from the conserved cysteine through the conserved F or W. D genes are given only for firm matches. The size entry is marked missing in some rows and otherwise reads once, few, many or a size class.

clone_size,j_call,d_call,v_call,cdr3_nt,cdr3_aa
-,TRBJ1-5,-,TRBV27,TGTGCCAGCCGCCCCTTTAGAGGGGCGATAGAACAGCCCCAGCATTTT,CASRPFRGAIEQPQHF
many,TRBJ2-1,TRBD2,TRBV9,TGTGCCAGCAGCGTAGAAAGCGGGAGGTGGGATGAGCAGTTCTTC,CASSVESGRWDEQFF
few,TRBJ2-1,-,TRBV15,TGTGCCACCAGCAGAGATCAGGCAAACAATGAGCAGTTCTTC,CATSRDQANNEQFF
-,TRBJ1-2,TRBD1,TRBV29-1,TGCAGCGTAACGGGACAGGGGGGATATGGCTACACCTTC,CSVTGQGGYGYTF
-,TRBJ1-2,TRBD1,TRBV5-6,TGTGCTACAGCTATAGGGGGACAGGGTGTTAACTATGGCTACACCTTC,CATAIGGQGVNYGYTF
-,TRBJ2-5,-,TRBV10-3,TGTGCCATCAGCCGGGAGGGGGCGGAGACCCAGTACTTC,CAISREGAETQYF
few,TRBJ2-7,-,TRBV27,TGTGCCAGCAGTCGCATTGCCCAAACCTACGAGCAGTACTTC,CASSRIAQTYEQYF
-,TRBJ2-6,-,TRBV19,TGTGCCAGTAGTATAGCGGGTAGCGCTGGGGCCAACGTCCTGACTTTC,CASSIAGSAGANVLTF
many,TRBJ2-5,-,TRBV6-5,TGTGCCAGCAGTAGAAAGCGGAGGGAAGAGACCCAGTACTTC,CASSRKRREETQYF
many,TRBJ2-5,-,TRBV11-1,TGTGCCAGCAGCTTGGTCTCGTTAGTAGAGACCCAGTACTTC,CASSLVSLVETQYF
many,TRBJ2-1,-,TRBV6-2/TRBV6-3,TGTGCCAGCAGTTACATAGGCGATGAGCAGTTCTTC,CASSYIGDEQFF
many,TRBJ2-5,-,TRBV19,TGTGCCAGTAGTAGTAGGGAAGAGACCCAGTACTTC,CASSSREETQYF
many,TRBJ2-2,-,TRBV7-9,TGTGCCAGCAGCTTAGGGCAGGGACTTCACCGGGAGCTGTTTTTT,CASSLGQGLHRELFF
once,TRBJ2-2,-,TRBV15,TGTGCCACCAGTGGGCGAGGGGGCGGGGAGCTGTTTTTT,CATSGRGGGELFF
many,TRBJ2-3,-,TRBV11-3,TGTGCCAGCAGGGGGTTGGATACGCAGTATTTT,CASRGLDTQYF
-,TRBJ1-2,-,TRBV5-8,TGTGCCAGCAGCTTGGCCACAGGGCTGACCTATGGCTACACCTTC,CASSLATGLTYGYTF
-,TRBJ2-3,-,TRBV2,TGTGCCAGCAGTGATCGGCTAGCGACAGATACGCAGTATTTT,CASSDRLATDTQYF
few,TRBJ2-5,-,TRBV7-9,TGTGCCAGCAGCAGCGGAGGAAGTTGGGAGACCCAGTACTTC,CASSSGGSWETQYF
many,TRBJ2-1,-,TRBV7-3,TGTGCCAGCAGCTTAATATCGAGCACAACTGAGCAGTTCTTC,CASSLISSTTEQFF
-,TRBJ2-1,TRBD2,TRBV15,TGTGCCACCAGCAGAGAGGCTAGCGGGAGGGCCGATGAGCAGTTCTTC,CATSREASGRADEQFF
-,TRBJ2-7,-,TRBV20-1,TGCAGTACCCACAGGGACTACGAGCAGTACTTC,CSTHRDYEQYF
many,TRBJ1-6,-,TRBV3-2,TGTGCCAGCAGCCAAGGCAGGGTGTATTCACCCCTCCACTTT,CASSQGRVYSPLHF
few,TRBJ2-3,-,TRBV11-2,TGTGCCAGCAGCCCGAGACTAGAATTGCGGACAGATACGCAGTATTTT,CASSPRLELRTDTQYF
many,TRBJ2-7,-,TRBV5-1,TGCGCCAGCAGCTTGGGACAGACGGGGGAGCAGTACTTC,CASSLGQTGEQYF
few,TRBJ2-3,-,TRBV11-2,TGTGCCAGCAGCTTAGAGACAATAAGCACAGATACGCAGTATTTT,CASSLETISTDTQYF
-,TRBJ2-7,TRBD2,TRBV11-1,TGTGCCAGCAGCCTCTGGACTAGCGGCGAGCAGTACTTC,CASSLWTSGEQYF
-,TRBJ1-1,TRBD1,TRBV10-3,TGTGCCATCATGTCAGGGGGACCGAACACTGAAGCTTTCTTT,CAIMSGGPNTEAFF
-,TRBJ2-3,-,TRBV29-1,TGCAGAGTACGGGGACAAGGGAAACAGTATTTT,CRVRGQGKQYF
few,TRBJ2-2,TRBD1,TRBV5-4,TGTGCCAGCAGTCACCCCCCAGGGGGCACCGGGGAGCTGTTTTTT,CASSHPPGGTGELFF
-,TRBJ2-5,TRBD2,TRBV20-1,TGCAGTGCCAAGACTAGCGTGGGAGACGAGACCCAGTACTTC,CSAKTSVGDETQYF
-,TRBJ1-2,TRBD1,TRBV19,TGTGCCAGTAGAGAGGGACAGGGGGCGCGAGGCTACACCTTC,CASREGQGARGYTF
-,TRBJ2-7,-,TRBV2,TGTGCCAGCAGTGAAACAGGCTCTACCTACGAGCAGTACTTC,CASSETGSTYEQYF
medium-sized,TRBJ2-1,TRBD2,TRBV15,TGTGCCACCAGGAAACTAGCGGGAGACGATGAGCAGTTCTTC,CATRKLAGDDEQFF
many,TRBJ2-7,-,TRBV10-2,TGCGCCAGCAGCGAGTTCCCCTACGAGCAGTACTTC,CASSEFPYEQYF
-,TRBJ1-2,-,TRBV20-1,TGCAGTGCGCTCCCCGGGTATGGCTACACCTTC,CSALPGYGYTF
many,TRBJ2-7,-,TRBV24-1,TGTGCCACCAGTGATTCAACGACAGTCGCCTACGAGCAGTACTTC,CATSDSTTVAYEQYF
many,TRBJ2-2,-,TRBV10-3,TGTGCCATCAGGACATCAACCGGGGAGCTGTTTTTT,CAIRTSTGELFF
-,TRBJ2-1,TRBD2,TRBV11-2,TGTGCCAGCAGCTCGCCTGGACTAGCGGGAGACAATGAGCAGTTCTTC,CASSSPGLAGDNEQFF
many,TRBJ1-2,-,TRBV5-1,TGCGCCAGCAGCTTGGGGCAGGGCGACTATGGCTACACCTTC,CASSLGQGDYGYTF
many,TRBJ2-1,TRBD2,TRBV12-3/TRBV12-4,TGTGCCAGCAGTACTAGCGGTGGCTACAATGAGCAGTTCTTC,CASSTSGGYNEQFF